This T cell receptor beta chain is from a study of blood T cells in healthy people across ages. The CDR3 has 12 residues. CDR1 and CDR2 (germline): SEHNR, FQNEAQ (reference sequence). Trimming stripped 4 bases from V and 10 bases from J, with 11 bases between. Primers used in a second PCR of roughly 6 to 11 cycles were a sample-barcoded 5' primer and a J-beta primer mix. TCRdb recomputed calls from the 5' RACE reads with MiXCR, one row per CDR3 protein. This sample has about 1,500,000 distinct CDR3 sequences, with 42% found just once. This clonotype has a handful of counts. The clonotype originates from a woman aged 18 to 35 in good health. The chain is built from TRBV7-9 and TRBJ2-1; D uncertain. Source material: blood. DNA for the CDR3: TGTGCCAGCAGCTCCCCTGGCGAGGAGCAGTTCTTC. Its protein product is CASSSPGEEQFF.